Listed below are T cell receptor beta chains from one sample, sequenced in a study of blood T cell repertoires in COVID-19. TCRdb's copy holds only in-frame clones and misses some; the assay was immunoSEQ multiplex PCR. The table includes around 170,000 clones, about 87% detected once. The sequencing sample was made of peripheral blood. These receptors came from a man aged 55 to 69 with acute or convalescent COVID-19. Both conserved end residues are part of each CDR3. The D gene is left open where the match is weak. For some rows the clone size is stated as once, few or many, or as a class when expanded; others skip it.

clone_size	v_call	j_call	d_call	cdr3_nt	cdr3_aa
few	TRBV4-3	TRBJ2-3	-	TGCGCCAGCAGCCTCGGGGGTGATACCACAGATACGCAGTATTTT	CASSLGGDTTDTQYF
-	TRBV30	TRBJ1-5	-	TGTGCCTGGAGTAAAGGAGCGAATAGCAATCAGCCCCAGCATTTT	CAWSKGANSNQPQHF
-	TRBV7-9	TRBJ1-4	-	TGTGCCAGCACCCCCGGGGGGTGGGAAGAAAAACTGTTTTTT	CASTPGGWEEKLFF
-	TRBV6-5	TRBJ1-2	TRBD1	TGTGCCAGCACCGAAGGGACAGGGGACTATGGCTACACCTTC	CASTEGTGDYGYTF
-	TRBV2	TRBJ2-7	TRBD1	TGTGCCAGCACCCCGACAGGGGGCACCTACGAGCAGTACTTC	CASTPTGGTYEQYF
-	TRBV28	TRBJ1-2	TRBD1	TGTGCCAGCAGTCCTCCGACAGGGGGCAGCTATGGCTACACCTTC	CASSPPTGGSYGYTF
-	TRBV27	TRBJ2-7	TRBD2	TGTGCCAGCAGTGTTAGCGGGAGGGCCCACGAGCAGTACTTC	CASSVSGRAHEQYF
-	TRBV2	TRBJ2-2	TRBD2	TGTGCCAGCAGTGTCGGCGAAGCGGGGGACACCGGGGAGCTGTTTTTT	CASSVGEAGDTGELFF
-	TRBV5-5	TRBJ1-1	TRBD1	TGTGCCAGCAGCCCGACAGGGGGCCGGACTGAAGCTTTCTTT	CASSPTGGRTEAFF
-	TRBV27	TRBJ1-2	TRBD1	TGTGCCAGCAGAGACAGGGGGTTTAACTATGGCTACACCTTC	CASRDRGFNYGYTF
-	TRBV5-5	TRBJ1-5	-	TGTGCCAGCAGCTTGGGTTTCGGGCAGCCCCAGCATTTT	CASSLGFGQPQHF
-	TRBV10-3	TRBJ2-7	-	TGTGCCATCAGTGAGGACAGCTACGAGCAGTACTTC	CAISEDSYEQYF
-	TRBV7-6	TRBJ1-6	-	TGTGCCAGCAGCTTACACCCAGGGGCTGGAAATTCACCCCTCCACTTT	CASSLHPGAGNSPLHF
-	TRBV6-5	TRBJ2-7	-	TGTGCCAGCCGACAGTCTACCTACGAGCAGTACTTC	CASRQSTYEQYF
-	TRBV12-3/TRBV12-4	TRBJ1-2	-	TGTGCCAGCAGTTTAGGCGACAGAGGTGGCTACACCTTC	CASSLGDRGGYTF
-	TRBV3-1/TRBV3-2	TRBJ2-1	-	TGTGCCAGCAGCCCCCAGGGCGGGGTCAATGAGCAGTTCTTC	CASSPQGGVNEQFF
-	TRBV4-1	TRBJ1-2	-	TGCGCCAGCAGCCAAGTGTCGGGGAATGGTGGCTATGGCTACACCTTC	CASSQVSGNGGYGYTF
-	TRBV5-1	TRBJ1-1	-	TGCGCCAGCAGCTGTGAGTCTCGAGGGTGTGAAGCTTTCTTT	CASSCESRGCEAFF
-	TRBV15	TRBJ1-5	-	TGTGCCACCAGCAGAGATGTAAGCGGTATTCAGCCCCAGCATTTT	CATSRDVSGIQPQHF
-	TRBV7-9	TRBJ1-1	TRBD1	TGTGCCAGCAGCCTCAGACAGGGGGCGGGGAGCACTGAAGCTTTCTTT	CASSLRQGAGSTEAFF
once	TRBV5-5	TRBJ1-2	-	TGTGCCAGCAGCTTTACGACAGACACCTATGGCTACACCTTC	CASSFTTDTYGYTF
-	TRBV18	TRBJ1-1	TRBD1	TGTGCCAGCTCGCAGGGACAGGGGACCTCTGAAGCTTTCTTT	CASSQGQGTSEAFF
-	TRBV5-1	TRBJ2-1	TRBD2	TGCGCCAGCAGCTTGGAGACTAGCCAATCCTACAATGAGCAGTTCTTC	CASSLETSQSYNEQFF
once	TRBV6-5	TRBJ1-2	-	TGTGCCAGCAGTTCGCGGACAGCTCTCTATGGCTACACCTTC	CASSSRTALYGYTF
-	TRBV13	TRBJ2-1	TRBD2	TGTGCCAGCAGCTTAAACGGGGGGAGGAATGAGCAGTTCTTC	CASSLNGGRNEQFF
-	TRBV6-5	TRBJ2-7	-	TGTGCCAGCACCTACGGTCTAGCGCGAACCTACGAGCAGTACTTC	CASTYGLARTYEQYF
-	TRBV11-3	TRBJ1-1	-	TGTGCCAGCAGCCGGGGGTGGGCGACTGAAGCTTTCTTT	CASSRGWATEAFF
few	TRBV9	TRBJ2-3	-	TGTGCCAGCAGCGTAGCTGGCGGGGCCACGCAGGATACGCAGTATTTT	CASSVAGGATQDTQYF
-	TRBV7-9	TRBJ1-1	-	TGTGCCAGCAGCTTAGGTGGGGGCATGAACACTGAAGCTTTCTTT	CASSLGGGMNTEAFF
-	TRBV5-1	TRBJ1-5	-	TGCGCCAGCAGCTTCGGCACAGGTCGCAATCAGCCCCAGCATTTT	CASSFGTGRNQPQHF
-	TRBV14	TRBJ1-4	-	TGTGCCAGCAGTCGAGATAGCCTTAATGAAAAACTGTTTTTT	CASSRDSLNEKLFF
few	TRBV6-5	TRBJ1-2	TRBD1	TGTGCCAGCAGCGTACAGGGGATCTATGGCTACACCTTC	CASSVQGIYGYTF
-	TRBV19	TRBJ1-2	-	TGTGCCAGTAGTATGTCCGGGAACTATGGCTACACCTTC	CASSMSGNYGYTF
-	TRBV7-8	TRBJ1-6	-	TGTGCCAGCAGATACACAGGGACAAGACCTGGTTCACCCCTCCACTTT	CASRYTGTRPGSPLHF
once	TRBV25-1	TRBJ1-2	TRBD1	TGTGCCAGCAGTAAAATACCGGGACAGGGTCTTCCGGACTATGGCTACACCTTC	CASSKIPGQGLPDYGYTF
-	TRBV6-1	TRBJ1-1	TRBD1	TGTGCCAGCAGTGAAGGGGTAGGGACAGCATACACTGAAGCTTTCTTT	CASSEGVGTAYTEAFF
-	TRBV3-1/TRBV3-2	TRBJ1-1	-	TGTGCCAGCAGCCAGGGCCTAAAAGCTTTCTTT	CASSQGLKAFF
-	TRBV15	TRBJ2-7	-	TGTGCCACCGAGGGCAGGGGACGTACTAGGTTTCTCGAGCAGTACTTC	CATEGRGRTRFLEQYF
-	TRBV29-1	TRBJ2-7	TRBD1	TGCAGCGTCCTCCACCGGGACAGAAGGAACGAGCAGTACTTC	CSVLHRDRRNEQYF
-	TRBV2	TRBJ2-7	-	TGTGCCAGCAGTGAACGACAACTTCGCCCCGAGCAGTACTTC	CASSERQLRPEQYF
-	TRBV9	TRBJ1-3	TRBD1	TGTGCCAGCAGCGTTGAACAGGGGAGCGGAAACACCATATATTTT	CASSVEQGSGNTIYF
-	TRBV14	TRBJ1-1	-	TGTGCCAGCAGCCAATCCCGGGGGCTCATCGCGGGGGACACTGAAGCTTTCTTT	CASSQSRGLIAGDTEAFF
-	TRBV5-1	TRBJ2-5	TRBD1	TGCGCCAGCAGCTTGTTCCAGGGGGCTAAAGAGACCCAGTACTTC	CASSLFQGAKETQYF
-	TRBV19	TRBJ2-7	-	TGTGCCAGTAGTATAGCGTCCGGGTACGAGCAGTACTTC	CASSIASGYEQYF
-	TRBV6-6	TRBJ1-4	TRBD1	TGTGCCAGCAGCGATCGACAGGGCGATTCTACCGAAAAACTGTTTTTT	CASSDRQGDSTEKLFF
-	TRBV3-1/TRBV3-2	TRBJ2-1	TRBD2	TGTGCCAGCAGCCCGAGCGGGGGGGAGCAGTTCTTC	CASSPSGGEQFF
-	TRBV10-3	TRBJ1-1	-	TGTGCCATCAGTGAGGCCGGGGGGTTTGGCACTGAAGCTTTCTTT	CAISEAGGFGTEAFF
once	TRBV7-9	TRBJ1-2	TRBD1	TGTGCCAGCAGCTTACAGGGGGCCTATGGCTACACCTTC	CASSLQGAYGYTF